This T cell receptor (beta chain) was sequenced in a study of vaccination effects on CD4 cells after COVID-19. The table came from immunoSEQ multiplex PCR; TCRdb's copy has only in-frame clones and leaves some out. The sample includes about 20,000 clones, approximately 70% of them seen just once. Under the ViraFEST assay, PBMC were stimulated with viral peptide pools so that antigen-specific CD4+ T cells expanded. Sequencing was performed afterwards. Isolation of CD4+ T cells took place after 10 to 11 days of culture. On days 3 and 7, fresh IL-2 medium replaced half the medium. Concerning this clone: Its antigen is not known.

The CDR3 consists of 13 residues. The V gene lost 2 bases and the J gene lost 4 bases, with 8 bases spanning the gap. Germline V gene data show CDR1 as MNHNS and CDR2 as SASEGT. The gene calls are TRBV6-1 and TRBJ1-2; D ambiguous. The clonotype originates from a human donor who received a COVID-19 vaccine. The sequenced sample was CD4+ T cells from PBMCs cultured with HCoV-229E spike peptides, obtained before COVID-19 vaccination. For the CDR3, the DNA is TGTGCCAGCAGTGAACCCGAAAGCTATGGCTACACCTTC. Amino acid sequence: CASSEPESYGYTF.